This entry lists 18 T cell receptor beta chains sequenced from one sample in a study of control samples from healthy donors and cancer patients. Profiled with immunoSEQ multiplex PCR; TCRdb holds only in-frame clones, not every one. The sample yields 84,000 or so clones, roughly nine tenths seen once. Sequenced material: blood. The receptor set was obtained from a man aged 25 to 40 in good health.

This rearrangement joins TRBV5-4 to TRBJ2-5; a possible D gene is TRBD2 (6 bases). This CDR3 is built from 16 residues. V lost 0 bases and J lost 0, with 12 bases in between. Per the germline V gene, CDR1 is SGHNT and CDR2 is YYREEE (reference sequence). CDR3 loop: CASSLDREQYQETQYF. In nucleotides, the CDR3 is TGTGCCAGCAGCTTGGACCGGGAGCAGTACCAAGAGACCCAGTACTTC.

The V and J genes are TRBV28 and TRBJ2-3; 13 nucleotides agree with TRBD2. CDR1 is MDHEN, CDR2 SYDVKM, per germline. The CDR3 covers 18 residues. The J segment lost 4 bases and the V segment lost 1 base, leaving 8 bases of the junction unmatched. CDR3 nucleotides: TGTGCCAGCAGTTTATTAGGACTAGCGGGGGCCTCCGCAGATACGCAGTATTTT. Amino acids: CASSLLGLAGASADTQYF.

This rearrangement joins TRBV3-1 (or the pseudogene TRBV3-2) to TRBJ2-1, with a possible D match to TRBD1 (6 bases). The CDR3 loop spans 19 amino acids. The V gene lost 2 bases and the J gene lost 0 bases, with 20 bases spanning the gap. CDR1 and CDR2 from the germline V gene are LGHDT and YNNKEL (reference sequence). The CDR3 nucleotides read TGTGCCAGCAGCCAATTGGACAGATTGAGACCGAGCTCCTACAATGAGCAGTTCTTC. It specifies CASSQLDRLRPSSYNEQFF.

A single count supports this clone. The chain links TRBV7-9 to TRBJ2-2; D may be TRBD2 (6 bases). The CDR3 length is 14 residues. CDR1 and CDR2 from the germline V gene are SEHNR and FQNEAQ (reference sequence). V lost 5 bases and J lost 2, with 9 bases in between. In DNA form, the CDR3 reads TGTGCCAGCAGCCGGGACTCAAACACCGGGGAGCTGTTTTTT. Translated: CASSRDSNTGELFF. The complete variable domain, with remaining parts taken from reference TRBV7-9 and TRBJ2-2, reads DTGVSQNPRHKITKRGQNVTFRCDPISEHNRLYWYRQTLGQGPEFLTYFQNEAQLEKSRLLSDRFSAERPKGSFSTLEIQRTEQGDSAMYLCASSRDSNTGELFFGEGSRLTVL.

CDR3 residues: CASSRPKGNTEAFF. The CDR3 nucleotides read TGTGCCAGCAGTCGTCCCAAGGGGAACACTGAAGCTTTCTTT. The chain combines TRBV28 with TRBJ1-1; D is uncertain. Germline V gives CDR1 MDHEN, CDR2 SYDVKM. V was trimmed by 5 bases and J by 1 base, leaving 11 bases between them. The CDR3 length is 14 residues.

V usage is TRBV30 and J usage is TRBJ1-1, with TRBD1 matching 8 bases. Trimming removed 4 bases from V and 1 base from J; junction bases left unmatched: 8. Germline V gene lookup returns CDR1 GTSNPN and CDR2 SVGIG (reference sequence). The CDR3 covers 15 residues. This chain's CDR3 is CAWKGTGWGNTEAFF. The CDR3 DNA sequence: TGTGCCTGGAAGGGGACAGGTTGGGGGAACACTGAAGCTTTCTTT.

V gene TRBV24-1 combines with J gene TRBJ2-3; 8 positions match TRBD2. This CDR3 spans 16 amino acids. Per the germline V gene, CDR1 is KGHDR and CDR2 is SFDVKD. The trim removed 2 bases at V and 0 bases at J, leaving 3 bases unmatched. The CDR3: CATSDWGGGSTDTQYF. Here the CDR3 DNA reads TGTGCCACCAGTGATTGGGGCGGGGGGAGCACAGATACGCAGTATTTT.

The rearrangement links TRBV5-1 to TRBJ2-1; 10 nucleotides align to TRBD1. CDR1 is SGHRS and CDR2 is YFSETQ in the germline V gene. The CDR3 sequence is 14 residues long. After removal of 3 bases from V and 4 bases from J, the junction contained 1 base not matched to a gene. The CDR3 region is CASSSGQGYNEQFF. The CDR3 bases are TGCGCCAGCAGCTCGGGACAGGGGTACAATGAGCAGTTCTTC.

The chain recombines TRBV10-2 with TRBJ2-7; the D call may be TRBD1 or TRBD2 (5 bases each). The germline gives CDR1 WSHSY, CDR2 SAAADI. Trimming took off 7 bases at V and 1 base at J, with 11 bases between the two ends. The CDR3 has 13 residues. This chain's CDR3 is CASMGTPSYEQYF. CDR3 bases: TGCGCCAGCATGGGGACGCCTTCCTACGAGCAGTACTTC.

In DNA, the CDR3 is TGCGCCAGCAGCTACAGGGGGCTTGGGGAGACCCAGTACTTC. Amino acids: CASSYRGLGETQYF. This rearrangement joins TRBV5-1 to TRBJ2-5, with 9 bases lining up with TRBD1. This CDR3 region has 14 residues. After removal of 3 bases from V and 5 bases from J, the junction contained 5 bases not matched to a gene. Germline V lookup: CDR1 SGHRS, CDR2 YFSETQ. Full variable domain (missing parts from reference TRBV5-1 and TRBJ2-5): KAGVTQTPRYLIKTRGQQVTLSCSPISGHRSVSWYQQTPGQGLQFLFEYFSETQRNKGNFPGRFSGRQFSNSRSEMNVSTLELGDSALYLCASSYRGLGETQYFGPGTRLLVL.

This clone occurred a few times. V usage is TRBV5-5 and J usage is TRBJ1-6; possibly TRBD1 for D (5 bases). The CDR3 runs to 17 residues. Germline V gene lookup returns CDR1 SGHKS and CDR2 YYEKEE (reference sequence). The V gene lost 4 bases and the J gene lost 1 base, with 15 bases spanning the gap. The CDR3 nucleotides are TGTGCCAGCAGCCCGCCTCGCCGGGGGTCCTATAATTCACCCCTCCACTTT. Its protein is CASSPPRRGSYNSPLHF.

A single count supports this clone. The chain recombines TRBV5-1 with TRBJ2-1; D ambiguous. V lost 0 bases and J lost 1, with 8 bases in between. The germline gives CDR1 SGHRS, CDR2 YFSETQ. The CDR3 length is 15 residues. The chain's CDR3 is CASSLVAVSYNEQFF. CDR3 sequence (DNA): TGCGCCAGCAGCTTGGTGGCGGTTTCCTACAATGAGCAGTTCTTC.

The CDR3 region has the DNA TGTGCCATCAGTGTATTTGACCACACCTCCTACGAGCAGTACTTC. Amino acid sequence: CAISVFDHTSYEQYF. The chain links TRBV10-3 to TRBJ2-7; D uncertain. The CDR3 consists of 15 residues. Trimming took 4 bases from V and 0 from J, leaving 13 bases between them. Germline V gene lookup returns CDR1 ENHRY and CDR2 SYGVKD.

This CDR3 is CASARGGQETQYF. The CDR3 DNA sequence: TGTGCCAGCGCCAGAGGGGGGCAAGAGACCCAGTACTTC. V usage is TRBV7-3 and J usage is TRBJ2-5, with D possibly called TRBD1 or TRBD2 (6 bases each). Between the trimmed V and J ends, which lost 8 bases and 2 bases, there was a span of 12 bases. The CDR3 length is 13 residues. Germline CDR1 is SGHTA and CDR2 is FQGTGA.

The chain carries TRBV20-1 and TRBJ1-2; maybe TRBD1 (6 bases). CDR1 is DFQATT, CDR2 SNEGSKA, per germline (reference sequence). The CDR3 loop spans 14 amino acids. V was cut by 3 bases and J by 2 bases, with 13 bases left in between. CDR3 DNA: TGCAGTGCTAGTCACACTACAGGGAACTATGGCTACACCTTC. Protein product: CSASHTTGNYGYTF.

The chain recombines TRBV18 with TRBJ2-1, with D possibly matching TRBD1 (6 bases). In germline, CDR1 is KGHSH, CDR2 LQKENI. With 5 bases removed from V and 6 bases from J, the gap between germline ends came to 11 bases. This CDR3 has 13 residues. The DNA of the CDR3 is TGTGCCAGCTCAGCCGGGACACTCAATGAGCAGTTCTTC. This translates into CASSAGTLNEQFF.

V is TRBV7-9 and J is TRBJ2-7; TRBD1 or TRBD2 may be the D gene (5 bases each). Trimming took off 6 bases at V and 4 bases at J, with 10 bases between the two ends. Germline V gene data show CDR1 as SEHNR and CDR2 as FQNEAQ (reference sequence). There are 12 residues in the CDR3. The CDR3 coding sequence is TGTGCCAGCAGTGCGAGGGGATACGAGCAGTACTTC. It is translated as CASSARGYEQYF.

The chain couples TRBV27 to TRBJ2-3, with 11 bases fitting TRBD1. The CDR3 is 14 residues long. Germline V gene data show CDR1 as MNHEY and CDR2 as SMNVEV (reference sequence). Unmatched junction bases numbered 4, after V lost 6 bases and J lost 5 bases. The CDR3 spells CASSWDRGGDTQYF. CDR3 nucleotide sequence: TGTGCCAGCAGCTGGGACAGGGGGGGAGATACGCAGTATTTT.